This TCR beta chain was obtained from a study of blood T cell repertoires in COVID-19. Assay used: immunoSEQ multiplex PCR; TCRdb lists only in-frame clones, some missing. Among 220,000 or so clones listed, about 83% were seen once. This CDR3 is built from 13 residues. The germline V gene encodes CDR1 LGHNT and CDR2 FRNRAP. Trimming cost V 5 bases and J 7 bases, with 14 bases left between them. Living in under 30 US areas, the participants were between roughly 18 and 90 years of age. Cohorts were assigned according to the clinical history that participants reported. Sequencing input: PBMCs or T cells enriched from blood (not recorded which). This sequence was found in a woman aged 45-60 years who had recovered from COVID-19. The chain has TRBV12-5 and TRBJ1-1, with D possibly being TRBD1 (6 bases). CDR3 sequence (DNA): TGTGCTAGTGGTCGGGGCCGGGACATTGAAGCTTTCTTT. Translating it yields CASGRGRDIEAFF.